This T cell receptor beta chain was captured in a study of radiotherapy plus CTLA-4 blockade in lung cancer. Data came from immunoSEQ multiplex PCR; TCRdb stores just in-frame clones and leaves some out. This repertoire shows approximately 32,000 clones, roughly 71% found once; its top ten account for 4%. Germline V gene sequence: CDR1 MNHEY, CDR2 SVGAGI. The CDR3 is 14 amino acids. The V end lost 7 bases, the J end lost 1 base, and 13 bases lay between the germline ends. The TCR was taken from a human donor with non-small cell lung cancer who had stable disease on radiotherapy plus ipilimumab. The starting material was peripheral blood, obtained from a patient treated with radiotherapy plus ipilimumab. V usage is TRBV6-5 and J usage is TRBJ1-2; the D gene is possibly TRBD1 (6 bases). CDR3: CASTQGPFNYGYTF. DNA for the CDR3: TGTGCCAGCACACAGGGACCCTTTAACTATGGCTACACCTTC.